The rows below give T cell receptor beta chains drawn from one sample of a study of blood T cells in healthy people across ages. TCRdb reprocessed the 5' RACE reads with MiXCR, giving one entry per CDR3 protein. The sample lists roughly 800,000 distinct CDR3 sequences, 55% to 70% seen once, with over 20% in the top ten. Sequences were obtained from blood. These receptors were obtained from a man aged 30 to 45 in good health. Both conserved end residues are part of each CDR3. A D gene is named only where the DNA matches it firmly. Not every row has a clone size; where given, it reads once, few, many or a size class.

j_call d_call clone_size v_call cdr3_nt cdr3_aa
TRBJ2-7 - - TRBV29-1 TGCAGCGCGAAGGAGAACTACGAGCAGTACTTC CSAKENYEQYF
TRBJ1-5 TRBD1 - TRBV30 TGTGCCTGGAGCGCGGCCGGGACAGAAGGGAGCAATCAGCCCCAGCATTTT CAWSAAGTEGSNQPQHF
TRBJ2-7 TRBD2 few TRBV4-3 TGCGCCAGCAGCCAGCTCACTAGCGGCACCTACGAGCAGTACTTC CASSQLTSGTYEQYF
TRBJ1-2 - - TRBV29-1 TGCAGCGTTGGCCCCGGGGGGGGCTACACCTTC CSVGPGGGYTF
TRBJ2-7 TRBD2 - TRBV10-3 TGTGCCATCAGTGTGTCCGTGACTAGCGGGAGCGAGCAGTACTTC CAISVSVTSGSEQYF
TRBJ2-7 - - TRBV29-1 TGCAGCGTTGACGGGCGGGATAAGGGATACGAGCAGTACTTC CSVDGRDKGYEQYF
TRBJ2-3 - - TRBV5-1 TGCGCCAGCAGCATTGGACAGCCTCAATCTAATACGCAGTATTTT CASSIGQPQSNTQYF
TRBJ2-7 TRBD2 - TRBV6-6 TGTGCCAGCAGTTATAGGCGCGGGGGGGTACTCGAGCAGTACTTC CASSYRRGGVLEQYF
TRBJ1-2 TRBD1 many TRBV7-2 TGTGCCAGCAGCCCAGGGACAGCCCCTAACTATGGCTACACCTTC CASSPGTAPNYGYTF
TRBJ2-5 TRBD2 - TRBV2 TGTGCCATCAGTAGCGGGGGCGGCGCCGAGACCCAGTACTTC CAISSGGGAETQYF
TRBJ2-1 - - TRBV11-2 TGTGCCAGCAGCCCAGTAGGTTTTAGCGACACGTCCGGGAAGCAGTTCTTC CASSPVGFSDTSGKQFF
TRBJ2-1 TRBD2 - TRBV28 TGTGCCAGCACCAGGACTAGCGGGCGTGAGCAGTTCTTC CASTRTSGREQFF
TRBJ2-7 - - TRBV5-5 TGTGCCAGCAGCTTGGGGGGTTCAGTTTACAATGAGCAGTACTTC CASSLGGSVYNEQYF
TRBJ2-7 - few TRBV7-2 TGTGCCAGCAGCCTAGGGGCGCGGGACTACGAGCAGTACTTC CASSLGARDYEQYF
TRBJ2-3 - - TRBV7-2 TGTGCCAGCAGCTTGGAGTGGGGCACAGATACGCAGTATTTT CASSLEWGTDTQYF
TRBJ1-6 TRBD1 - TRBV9 TGTGCCAGCACGCGGGACAGGGTGGAAAATTCACCCCTCCACTTT CASTRDRVENSPLHF
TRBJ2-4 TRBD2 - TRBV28 TGTGCCAGCGCGGGAGGGCCCCATTTTCAGTACTTC CASAGGPHFQYF
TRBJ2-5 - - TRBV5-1 TGCGCCAGCAGCTTGGAGGATGGGTGGGAGACCCAGTACTTC CASSLEDGWETQYF
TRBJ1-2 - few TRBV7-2 TGTGCCAGCAGCTTAGACGACCTGATCTATGGCTACACCTTC CASSLDDLIYGYTF
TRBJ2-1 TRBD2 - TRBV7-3 TGTGCCAGCAGCGACCCTAGCGGGAGGGCTGAGCAGTTCTTC CASSDPSGRAEQFF
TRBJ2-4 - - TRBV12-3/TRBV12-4 TGTGCCAGCACCCCGGACGGACAAAACATTCAGTACTTC CASTPDGQNIQYF
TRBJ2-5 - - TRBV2 TGTGCCGCCGGGGTTGTGGAGACCCAGTACTTC CAAGVVETQYF
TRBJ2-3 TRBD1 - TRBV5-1 TGCGCCAGCAGTTCGGGGACAGACACAGATACGCAGTATTTT CASSSGTDTDTQYF
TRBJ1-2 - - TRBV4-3 TGCGCCAGCAGCCAAGACGGACAGAACTATGGCTACACCTTC CASSQDGQNYGYTF
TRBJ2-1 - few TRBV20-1 TGCAGTGCTAGAGATGGGGGCGGCGTCAATGAGCAGTTCTTC CSARDGGGVNEQFF
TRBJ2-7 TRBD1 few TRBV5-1 TGCGCCAGCGGTCGGGACAGCCCCACCGAGCAGTACTTC CASGRDSPTEQYF
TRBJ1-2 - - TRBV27 TGTGCCAGCAGTTTATTTGGATCCTATGGCTACACCTTC CASSLFGSYGYTF
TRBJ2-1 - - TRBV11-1 TGTGCCAGCAGCTTAGAACCCCAACGTGAGCAGTTCTTC CASSLEPQREQFF
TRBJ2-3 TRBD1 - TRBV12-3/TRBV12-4 TGTGCCAGCAGTTCGGGAAGGGGACAGATCCCGACAGATACGCAGTATTTT CASSSGRGQIPTDTQYF
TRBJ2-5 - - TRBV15 TGTGCCACCAGCAGAAGGGTCCCGGGGGCAGAGACCCAGTACTTC CATSRRVPGAETQYF
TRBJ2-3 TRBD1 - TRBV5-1 TGCGCCAGCAGTTCCACCACCGGGACAGACAATACGCAGTATTTT CASSSTTGTDNTQYF
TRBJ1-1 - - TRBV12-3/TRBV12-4 TGTGCCAGCAGTTTACAGGTACACACTGAAGCTTTCTTT CASSLQVHTEAFF
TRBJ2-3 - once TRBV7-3 TGTGCCAGCAGCTTAACGGAGGGGATAGATACGCAGTATTTT CASSLTEGIDTQYF
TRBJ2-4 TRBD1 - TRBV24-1 TGTGCCACCAGTGAAGCCGGGACAGGGGGCGTCCAGGGTTACAATGAGCAGTACTTC CATSEAGTGGVQGYNEQYF
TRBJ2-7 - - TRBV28 TGTGCCAGCGTTGGGTACGGCACCTACGAGCAGTACTTC CASVGYGTYEQYF
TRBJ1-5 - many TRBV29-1 TGCAGCTTCGCCGACAGATTTGATCAGCCCCAGCATTTT CSFADRFDQPQHF
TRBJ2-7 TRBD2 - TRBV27 TGTGCCAGCAGTCTACTAGCGGACTTAACGGGGGAGCAGTACTTC CASSLLADLTGEQYF
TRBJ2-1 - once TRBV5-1 TGCGCCAGCAGCGTCGCAGGAGCGAGCCTCTCCTACAATGAGCAGTTCTTC CASSVAGASLSYNEQFF
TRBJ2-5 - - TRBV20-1 TGCAGTGCGCGCTCCCCTACAATTGAGACCCAGTACTTC CSARSPTIETQYF
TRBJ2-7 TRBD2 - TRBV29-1 TGCAGCGTTGACGACGGGGGGGGGCTCAGGAACGAGCAGTACTTC CSVDDGGGLRNEQYF
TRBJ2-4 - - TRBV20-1 TGCAGTGCTAGAGATGAGGGACCAAACATTCAGTACTTC CSARDEGPNIQYF
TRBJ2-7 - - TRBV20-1 TGCAGTGCTAGTAGTGGGGTTGGCGGCTACGAGCAGTACTTC CSASSGVGGYEQYF
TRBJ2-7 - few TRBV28 TGTGCCAGCACCGATTCAGTGCCCTACGAGCAGTACTTC CASTDSVPYEQYF
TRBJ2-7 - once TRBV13 TGTGCCAGCAGTTTTAAGGGGGGCCAGGCTCACTACGAGCAGTACTTC CASSFKGGQAHYEQYF
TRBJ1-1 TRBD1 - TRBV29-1 TGCAGCGTTGCCCCGGGACAGACGGCTGAAGCTTTCTTT CSVAPGQTAEAFF
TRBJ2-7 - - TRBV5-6 TGTGCCAGCAGCTATGTGAGAACCTACGAGCAGTACTTC CASSYVRTYEQYF